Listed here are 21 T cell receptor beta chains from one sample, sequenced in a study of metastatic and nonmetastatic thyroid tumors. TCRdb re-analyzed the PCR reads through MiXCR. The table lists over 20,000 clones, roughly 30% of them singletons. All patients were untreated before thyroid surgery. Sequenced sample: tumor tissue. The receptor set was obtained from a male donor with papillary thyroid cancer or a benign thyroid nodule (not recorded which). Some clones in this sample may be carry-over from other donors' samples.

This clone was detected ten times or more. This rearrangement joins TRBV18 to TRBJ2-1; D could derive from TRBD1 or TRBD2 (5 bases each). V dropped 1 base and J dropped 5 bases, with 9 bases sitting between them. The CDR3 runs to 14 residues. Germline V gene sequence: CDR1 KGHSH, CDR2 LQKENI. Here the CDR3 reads CASSPRLGDNEQFF. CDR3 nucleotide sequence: TGTGCCAGCTCACCACGGTTGGGGGACAATGAGCAGTTCTTC.

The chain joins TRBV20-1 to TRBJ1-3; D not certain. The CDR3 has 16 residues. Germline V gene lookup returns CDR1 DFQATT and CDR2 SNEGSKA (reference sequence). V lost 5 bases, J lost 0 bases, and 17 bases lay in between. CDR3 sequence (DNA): TGCAGTGCTGATTCCCGGACCGGCTACTCTGGAAACACCATATATTTT. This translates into CSADSRTGYSGNTIYF.

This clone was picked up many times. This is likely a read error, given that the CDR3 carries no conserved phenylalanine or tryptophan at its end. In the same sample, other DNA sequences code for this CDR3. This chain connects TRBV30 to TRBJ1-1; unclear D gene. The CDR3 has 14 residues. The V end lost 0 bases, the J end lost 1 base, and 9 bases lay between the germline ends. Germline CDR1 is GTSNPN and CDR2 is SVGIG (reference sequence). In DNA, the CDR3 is TGTGCCTGGAGTGTAGGACTGCCGAACACTGAAGCTTTCTCT. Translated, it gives CAWSVGLPNTEAFS.

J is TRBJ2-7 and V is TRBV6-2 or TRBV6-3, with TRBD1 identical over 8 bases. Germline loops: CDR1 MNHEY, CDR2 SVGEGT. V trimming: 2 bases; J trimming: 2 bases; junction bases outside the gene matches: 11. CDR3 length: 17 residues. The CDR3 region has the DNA TGTGCCAGCAGTTACGGTCGTTGGGTACAGGGGGCCTACGAGCAGTACTTC. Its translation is CASSYGRWVQGAYEQYF.

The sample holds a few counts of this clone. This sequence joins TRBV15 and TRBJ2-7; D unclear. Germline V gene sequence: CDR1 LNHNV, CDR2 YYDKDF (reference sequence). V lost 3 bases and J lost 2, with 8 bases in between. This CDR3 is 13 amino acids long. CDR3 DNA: TGTGCCACCAGCAGGACCCTCACCTACGAGCAGTACTTC. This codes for CATSRTLTYEQYF.

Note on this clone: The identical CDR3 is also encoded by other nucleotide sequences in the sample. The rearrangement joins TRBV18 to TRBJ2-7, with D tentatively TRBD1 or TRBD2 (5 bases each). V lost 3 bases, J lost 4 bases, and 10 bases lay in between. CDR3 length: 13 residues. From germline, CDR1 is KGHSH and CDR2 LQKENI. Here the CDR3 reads CASSPRGGYEQYF. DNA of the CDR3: TGTGCCAGCTCACCTCGGGGCGGTTACGAGCAGTACTTC. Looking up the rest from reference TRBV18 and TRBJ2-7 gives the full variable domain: NAGVMQNPRHLVRRRGQEARLRCSPMKGHSHVYWYRQLPEEGLKFMVYLQKENIIDESGMPKERFSAEFPKEGPSILRIQQVVRGDSAAYFCASSPRGGYEQYFGPGTRLTVT.

Here the CDR3 DNA reads TGTGCCTGGAGTCCAGGACTGATACCTTACGAGCAGTACTTC. Translated, it gives CAWSPGLIPYEQYF. This chain uses TRBV30 with TRBJ2-7, with D possibly matching TRBD2 (5 bases). In germline, CDR1 is GTSNPN, CDR2 SVGIG (reference sequence). V gave up 2 bases and J gave up 4 bases, with 15 bases separating them. CDR3 length equals 14 residues.

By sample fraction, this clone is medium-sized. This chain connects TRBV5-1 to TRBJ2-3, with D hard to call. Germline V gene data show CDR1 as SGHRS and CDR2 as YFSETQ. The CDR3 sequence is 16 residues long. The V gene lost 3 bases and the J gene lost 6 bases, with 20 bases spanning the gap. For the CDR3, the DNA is TGCGCCAGCAGCTCCCCAGCGACACACCTGGGGGATACGCAGTATTTT. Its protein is CASSSPATHLGDTQYF.

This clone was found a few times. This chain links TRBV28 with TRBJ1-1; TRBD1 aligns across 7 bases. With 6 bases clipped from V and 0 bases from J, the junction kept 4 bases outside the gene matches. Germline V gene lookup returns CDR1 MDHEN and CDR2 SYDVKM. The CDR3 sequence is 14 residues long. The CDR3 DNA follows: TGTGCCAGCAGAACAGGGGATTTGAACACTGAAGCTTTCTTT. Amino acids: CASRTGDLNTEAFF.

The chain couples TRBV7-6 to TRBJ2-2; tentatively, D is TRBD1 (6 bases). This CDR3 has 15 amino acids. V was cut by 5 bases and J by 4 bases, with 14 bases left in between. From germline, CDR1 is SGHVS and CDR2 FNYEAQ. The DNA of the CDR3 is TGTGCCAGCAGCCCCTCGACAGGTCTCACCGGGGAGCTGTTTTTT. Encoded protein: CASSPSTGLTGELFF.

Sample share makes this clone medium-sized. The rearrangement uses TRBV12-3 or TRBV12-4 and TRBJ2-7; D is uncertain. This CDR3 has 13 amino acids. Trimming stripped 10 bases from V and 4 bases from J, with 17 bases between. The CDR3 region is CATTYSGEYEQYF. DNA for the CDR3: TGTGCCACTACCTACTCTGGCGAGTACGAGCAGTACTTC.

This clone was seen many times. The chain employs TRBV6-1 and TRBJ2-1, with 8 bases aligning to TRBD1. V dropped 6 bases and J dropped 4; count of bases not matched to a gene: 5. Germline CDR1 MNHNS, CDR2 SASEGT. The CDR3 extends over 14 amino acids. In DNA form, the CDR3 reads TGTGCCAGCAGCCTTGGACAGGGATACAATGAGCAGTTCTTC. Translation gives CASSLGQGYNEQFF.

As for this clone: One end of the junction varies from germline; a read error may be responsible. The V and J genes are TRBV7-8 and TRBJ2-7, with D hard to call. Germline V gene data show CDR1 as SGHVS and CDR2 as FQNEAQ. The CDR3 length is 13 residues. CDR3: CASSSGPSYDQYF. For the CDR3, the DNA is TGTGCCAGCAGCTCTGGACCCTCCTACGATCAGTACTTC. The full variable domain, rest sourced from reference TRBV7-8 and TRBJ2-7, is GAGVSQSPRYKVAKRGQDVALRCDPISGHVSLFWYQQALGQGPEFLTYFQNEAQLDKSGLPSDRFFAERPEGSVSTLKIQRTQQEDSAVYLCASSSGPSYDQYFGPGTRLTVT.

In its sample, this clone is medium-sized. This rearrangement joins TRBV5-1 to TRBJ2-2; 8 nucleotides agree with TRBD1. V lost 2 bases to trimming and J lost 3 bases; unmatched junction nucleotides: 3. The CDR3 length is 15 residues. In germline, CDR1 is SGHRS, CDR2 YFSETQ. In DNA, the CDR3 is TGCGCCAGCAGCTTCAGGGGGCGTGACACCGGGGAGCTGTTTTTT. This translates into CASSFRGRDTGELFF.

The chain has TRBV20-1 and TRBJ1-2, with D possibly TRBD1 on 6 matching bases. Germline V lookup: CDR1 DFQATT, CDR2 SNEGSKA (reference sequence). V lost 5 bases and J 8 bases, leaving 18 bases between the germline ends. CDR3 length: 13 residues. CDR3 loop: CSASPGAGVGYTF. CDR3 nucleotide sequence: TGCAGTGCTTCGCCGGGGGCGGGGGTCGGCTACACCTTC.

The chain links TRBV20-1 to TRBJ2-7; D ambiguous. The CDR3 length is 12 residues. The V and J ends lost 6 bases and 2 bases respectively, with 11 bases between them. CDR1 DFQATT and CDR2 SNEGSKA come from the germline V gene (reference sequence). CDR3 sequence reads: CSAKGQPYEQYF. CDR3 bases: TGCAGTGCCAAAGGGCAGCCCTACGAGCAGTACTTC.

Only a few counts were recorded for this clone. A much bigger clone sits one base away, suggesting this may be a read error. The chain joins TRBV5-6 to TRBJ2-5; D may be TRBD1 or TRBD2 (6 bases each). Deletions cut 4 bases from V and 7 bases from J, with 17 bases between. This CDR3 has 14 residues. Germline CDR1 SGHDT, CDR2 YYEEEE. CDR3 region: CASSLVGAGGTQYF. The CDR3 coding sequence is TGTGCCAGCAGCCTGGTGGGGGCCGGGGGGACCCAGTACTTC.

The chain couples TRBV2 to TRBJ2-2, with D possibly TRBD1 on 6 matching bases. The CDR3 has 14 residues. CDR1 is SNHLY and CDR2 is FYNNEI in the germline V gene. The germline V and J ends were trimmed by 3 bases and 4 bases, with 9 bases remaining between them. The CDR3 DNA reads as TGTGCCAGCAGTGACAGGGGTGTCACCGGGGAGCTGTTTTTT. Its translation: CASSDRGVTGELFF.

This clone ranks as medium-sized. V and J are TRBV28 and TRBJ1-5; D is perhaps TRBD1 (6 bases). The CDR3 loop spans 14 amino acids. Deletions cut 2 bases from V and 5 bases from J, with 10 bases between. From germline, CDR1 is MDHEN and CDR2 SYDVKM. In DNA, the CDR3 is TGTGCCAGCAGTTTAGGAAGGGGGGATCAGCCCCAGCATTTT. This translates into CASSLGRGDQPQHF.

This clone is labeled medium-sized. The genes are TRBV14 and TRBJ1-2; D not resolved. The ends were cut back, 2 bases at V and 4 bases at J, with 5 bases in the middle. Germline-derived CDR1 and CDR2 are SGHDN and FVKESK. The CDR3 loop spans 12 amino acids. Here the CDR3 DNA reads TGTGCCAGCAGCCAACGGACCTATGGCTACACCTTC. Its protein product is CASSQRTYGYTF.

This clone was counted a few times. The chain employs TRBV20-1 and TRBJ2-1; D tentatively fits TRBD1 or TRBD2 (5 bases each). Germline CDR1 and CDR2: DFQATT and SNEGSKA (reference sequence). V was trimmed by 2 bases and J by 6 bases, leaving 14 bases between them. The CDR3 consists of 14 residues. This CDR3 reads CSARLGADANEQFF. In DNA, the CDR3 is TGCAGTGCTAGACTCGGGGCAGACGCCAATGAGCAGTTCTTC.